This T cell receptor (beta chain) was profiled in a study of response to subunit inactivated influenza vaccine. Study-level results: New T cells are recruited in small numbers by each seasonal influenza vaccination, according to the authors' suggestion.

TCRdb passed the RT-PCR reads through MiXCR, listing each CDR3 protein once. Of hundreds of thousands of distinct CDR3 sequences in the sample, about 11% were seen once. This clonotype was counted between two and nine times. Its antigen is undetermined. These sequences were also reported in another study, on T cells expressing NK-cell markers. This second study says: It was by 5'RACE template switching with UMIs that TCR beta cDNA was made. Serological testing identified seven of the eight sequenced donors as HCMV-seropositive and one as seronegative. T cells sorted in several experiments were restricted to alpha-beta TCR T cells by an anti-gamma-delta TCR antibody. Similarly, these clonotypes led the CD3+CD56-NKG2C+ fraction as well in a few donors.

The origin of this receptor is a man in his fifties or sixties who received an inactivated influenza vaccine. Sequenced here: PBMCs from blood, sampled on the day of vaccination.

CDR3 region: CASTLIAGSSYNEQFF. The CDR3 coding sequence is TGTGCCAGCACTCTAATAGCGGGCAGCTCCTACAATGAGCAGTTCTTC. The chain uses TRBV28 and TRBJ2-1, with 7 bases lining up with TRBD2. There are 16 residues in the CDR3. The ends lost 7 bases at V and 0 bases at J; junction bases unmatched: 9. Germline V gives CDR1 MDHEN, CDR2 SYDVKM.